The clone carrying this T cell receptor beta chain was recorded at least ten times. Original analysis: The authors estimated nucleated cell counts from reference gene primer amplification. The data were produced by immunoSEQ multiplex PCR, yet TCRdb's version contains in-frame clones alone and is incomplete. V and J calls and clone size are given by that table; D and trimming were obtained from the DNA. The table has under 150,000 clones, about four fifths seen once. This sample is part of a study of blood T cell repertoires in COVID-19. Study at large: The analysed material was cDNA or gDNA that came from T cells, B-cell-depleted T cells, or PBMCs.

V was pared by 5 bases and J by 1 base, with 2 bases of the junction left unmatched. This CDR3 contains 14 residues. Germline V gives CDR1 ENHRY, CDR2 SYGVKD. The clonotype originates from an elderly man with acute or convalescent COVID-19. The sample consisted of peripheral blood. This sequence joins TRBV10-3 and TRBJ1-2, with TRBD1 matching 9 bases. CDR3 DNA sequence: TGTGCCATCAGTCTGACAGGGGGTAACTATGGCTACACCTTC. It codes for CAISLTGGNYGYTF.